This T cell receptor beta chain was captured by sequencing in a study of T cell responses to AZD1222 COVID-19 vaccine. Study results and limitations: Among the donors, most were white British and more were female, and clonal diversity was possibly underestimated. After two AZD1222 doses, spike-specific TCR breadth and depth rose versus day 0. Baseline serology detected seropositivity in only six AZD1222 recipients.

Worth noting for this clone: The antigen is unknown.

Clones were sequenced by immunoSEQ multiplex PCR, and TCRdb holds only the in-frame ones, with some missing. The sample includes over 95,000 clones, around nine tenths seen only once; the top ten take 16%. The TCR sequence derives from an adult who received the AZD1222 COVID-19 vaccine. This specimen was peripheral blood, taken 28 days after the second AZD1222 dose.

The DNA for the CDR3 is TGTGCCAGCAGCTTAGTAGCGGGATCCTACGAGCAGTACTTC. This codes for CASSLVAGSYEQYF. This chain connects TRBV7-8 to TRBJ2-7, with TRBD2 identical over 8 bases. CDR1 and CDR2 from the germline V gene are SGHVS and FQNEAQ. Germline trimming cut 1 base from V and 1 base from J; bases unmatched to any gene: 0. The CDR3 length is 14 residues.